The source of this T cell receptor beta chain is a study of blood T cell repertoires in COVID-19. At the level of the study: Acute and convalescent COVID-19 specimens originated in the United States, Italy and Spain. PBMCs, B-cell-depleted T cells, or T cells provided the cDNA or gDNA that made up the material.

Per the original methods: Scientists estimated how many nucleated cells there were by amplifying reference gene primers. Only in-frame clones appear in the TCRdb table, and some are missing; sequencing was by immunoSEQ multiplex PCR. Clone size and the V and J calls come from that table; the DNA yielded D and trimming. The sample lists some 90,000 clones; about 80% were seen once. CDR1 and CDR2 from the germline V gene are SGDLS and YYNGEE. J gave up 8 bases and V 4 bases, and 15 bases lay outside the gene matches. The CDR3 covers 16 residues. V and J are TRBV9 and TRBJ2-3, with 8 bases that match TRBD2. What was sequenced was peripheral blood. The origin of this receptor is a human donor in a cohort sampled during active COVID-19. Written as DNA, the CDR3 is TGTGCCAGCAGCTCCTACGGGACTAGGGGGGCCGGTACGCAGTATTTT. Protein sequence: CASSSYGTRGAGTQYF.